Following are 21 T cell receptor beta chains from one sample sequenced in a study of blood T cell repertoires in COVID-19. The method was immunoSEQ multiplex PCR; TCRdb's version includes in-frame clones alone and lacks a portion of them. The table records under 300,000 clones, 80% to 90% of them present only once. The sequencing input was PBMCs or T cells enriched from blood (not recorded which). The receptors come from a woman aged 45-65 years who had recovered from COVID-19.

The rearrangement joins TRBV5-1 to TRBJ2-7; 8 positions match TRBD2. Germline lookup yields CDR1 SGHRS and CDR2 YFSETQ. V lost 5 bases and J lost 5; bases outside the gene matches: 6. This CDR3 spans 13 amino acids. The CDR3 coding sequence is TGCGCCAGCAGTCAAGCGGGAGTCAACGAGCAGTACTTC. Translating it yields CASSQAGVNEQYF.

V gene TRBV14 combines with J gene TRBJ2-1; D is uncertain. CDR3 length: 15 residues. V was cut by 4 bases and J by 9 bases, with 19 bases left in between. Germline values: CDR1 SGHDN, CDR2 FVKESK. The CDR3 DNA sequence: TGTGCCAGCAGCCTACTCTCCGGGTCCCGCGGTGAGCAGTTCTTC. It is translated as CASSLLSGSRGEQFF.

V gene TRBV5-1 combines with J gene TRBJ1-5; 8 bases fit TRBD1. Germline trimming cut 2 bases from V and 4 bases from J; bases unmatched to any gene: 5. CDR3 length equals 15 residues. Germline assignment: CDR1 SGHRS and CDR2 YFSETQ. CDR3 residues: CASSLRTGPNQPQHF. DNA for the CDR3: TGCGCCAGCAGCTTACGGACAGGGCCTAATCAGCCCCAGCATTTT.

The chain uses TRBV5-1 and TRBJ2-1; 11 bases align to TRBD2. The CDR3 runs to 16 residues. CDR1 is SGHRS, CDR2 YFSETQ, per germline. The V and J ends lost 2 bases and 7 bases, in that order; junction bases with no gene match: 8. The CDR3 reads CASSLTLAGGPNEQFF. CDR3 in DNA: TGCGCCAGCAGCTTAACCCTAGCGGGAGGCCCTAATGAGCAGTTCTTC. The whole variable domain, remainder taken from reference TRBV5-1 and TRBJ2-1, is KAGVTQTPRYLIKTRGQQVTLSCSPISGHRSVSWYQQTPGQGLQFLFEYFSETQRNKGNFPGRFSGRQFSNSRSEMNVSTLELGDSALYLCASSLTLAGGPNEQFFGPGTRLTVL.

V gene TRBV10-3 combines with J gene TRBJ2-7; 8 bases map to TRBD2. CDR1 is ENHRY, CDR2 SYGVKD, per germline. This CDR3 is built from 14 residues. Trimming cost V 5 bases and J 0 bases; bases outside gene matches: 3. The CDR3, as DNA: TGTGCCATCAGTCCGGGACTAGGCTCCTACGAGCAGTACTTC. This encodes CAISPGLGSYEQYF.

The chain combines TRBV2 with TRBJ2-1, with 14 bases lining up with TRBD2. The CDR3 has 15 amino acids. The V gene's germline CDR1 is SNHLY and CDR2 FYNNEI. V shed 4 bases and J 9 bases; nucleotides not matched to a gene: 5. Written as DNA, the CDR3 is TGTGCCAGCAGTGGACTAGCGGGAGGGCCGGTTGAGCAGTTCTTC. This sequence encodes CASSGLAGGPVEQFF.

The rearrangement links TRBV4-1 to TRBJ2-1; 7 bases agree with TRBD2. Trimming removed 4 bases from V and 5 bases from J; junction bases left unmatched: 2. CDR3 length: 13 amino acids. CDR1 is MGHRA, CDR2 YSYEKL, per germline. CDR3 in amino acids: CASSRGLDNEQFF. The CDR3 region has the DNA TGCGCCAGCAGCCGTGGACTAGACAATGAGCAGTTCTTC.

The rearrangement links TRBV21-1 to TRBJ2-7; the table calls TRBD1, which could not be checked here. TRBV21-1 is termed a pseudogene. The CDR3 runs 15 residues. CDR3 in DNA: TGTGCCAGCAGCAAATTTACGGGACAAGTGTACGAGCAGTACTTC. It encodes CASSKFTGQVYEQYF.

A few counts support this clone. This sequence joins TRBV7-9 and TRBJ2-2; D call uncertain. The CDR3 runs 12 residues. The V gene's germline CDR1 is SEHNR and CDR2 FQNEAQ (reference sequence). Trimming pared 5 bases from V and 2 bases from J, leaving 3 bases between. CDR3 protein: CASSLNTGELFF. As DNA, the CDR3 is TGTGCCAGCAGCCTAAACACCGGGGAGCTGTTTTTT.

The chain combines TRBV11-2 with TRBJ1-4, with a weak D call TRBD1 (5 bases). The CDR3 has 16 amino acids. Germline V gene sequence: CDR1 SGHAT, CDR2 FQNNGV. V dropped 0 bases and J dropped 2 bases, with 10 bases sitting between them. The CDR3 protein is CASSLDRVGTNEKLFF. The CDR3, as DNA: TGTGCCAGCAGCTTAGACAGGGTGGGGACTAATGAAAAACTGTTTTTT.

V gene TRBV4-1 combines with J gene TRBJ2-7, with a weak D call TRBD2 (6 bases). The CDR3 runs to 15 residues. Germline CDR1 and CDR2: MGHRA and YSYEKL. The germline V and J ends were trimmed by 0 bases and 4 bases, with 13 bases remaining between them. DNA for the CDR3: TGCGCCAGCAGCCAAGAGGCAGTGCGGGGTTACGAGCAGTACTTC. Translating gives CASSQEAVRGYEQYF.

The chain's CDR3 is CASRLGQLNEKLFF. DNA of the CDR3: TGTGCCAGCAGACTGGGACAGCTTAATGAAAAACTGTTTTTT. V is TRBV6-1 and J is TRBJ1-4, with 7 bases fitting TRBD1. Germline CDR1 MNHNS, CDR2 SASEGT. Germline trimming cut 6 bases from V and 4 bases from J; bases unmatched to any gene: 5. This CDR3 is 14 amino acids long.

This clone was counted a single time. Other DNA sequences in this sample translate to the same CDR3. This chain's CDR3 is CASSPQAYEQYF. CDR3 coding DNA: TGTGCCAGCAGCCCACAGGCCTACGAGCAGTACTTC. The chain employs TRBV28 and TRBJ2-7; maybe TRBD1 (5 bases). The germline CDR1 and CDR2 sequences are MDHEN and SYDVKM. Between the trimmed V and J ends, which lost 6 bases and 2 bases, there was a span of 8 bases. The CDR3 consists of 12 residues.

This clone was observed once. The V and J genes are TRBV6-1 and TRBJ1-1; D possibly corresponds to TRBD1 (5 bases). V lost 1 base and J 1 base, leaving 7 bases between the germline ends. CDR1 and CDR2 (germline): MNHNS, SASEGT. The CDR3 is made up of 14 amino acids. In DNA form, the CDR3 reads TGTGCCAGCAGTGAAGGCGGGGGGAACACTGAAGCTTTCTTT. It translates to CASSEGGGNTEAFF.

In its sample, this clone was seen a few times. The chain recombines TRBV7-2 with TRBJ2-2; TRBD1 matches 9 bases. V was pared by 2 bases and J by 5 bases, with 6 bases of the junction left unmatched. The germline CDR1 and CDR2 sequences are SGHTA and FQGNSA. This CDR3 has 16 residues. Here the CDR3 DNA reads TGTGCCAGCAGCTTACAGGGACAGGGTAGGACCGGGGAGCTGTTTTTT. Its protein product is CASSLQGQGRTGELFF.

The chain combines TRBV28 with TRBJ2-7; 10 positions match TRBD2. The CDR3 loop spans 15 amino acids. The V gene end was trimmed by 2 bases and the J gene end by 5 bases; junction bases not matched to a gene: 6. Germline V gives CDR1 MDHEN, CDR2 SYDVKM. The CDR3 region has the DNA TGTGCCAGCAGTTTAGAAGCTAGCGGGAGCCACGAGCAGTACTTC. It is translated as CASSLEASGSHEQYF.

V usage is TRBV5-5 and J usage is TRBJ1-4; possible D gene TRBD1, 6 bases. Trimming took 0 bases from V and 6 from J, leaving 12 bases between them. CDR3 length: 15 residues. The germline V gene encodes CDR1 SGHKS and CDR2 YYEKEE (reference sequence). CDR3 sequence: CASSLARQGHEKLFF. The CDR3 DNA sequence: TGTGCCAGCAGCTTGGCACGGCAGGGGCATGAAAAACTGTTTTTT. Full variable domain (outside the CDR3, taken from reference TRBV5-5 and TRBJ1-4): DAGVTQSPTHLIKTRGQQVTLRCSPISGHKSVSWYQQVLGQGPQFIFQYYEKEERGRGNFPDRFSARQFPNYSSELNVNALLLGDSALYLCASSLARQGHEKLFFGSGTQLSVL.

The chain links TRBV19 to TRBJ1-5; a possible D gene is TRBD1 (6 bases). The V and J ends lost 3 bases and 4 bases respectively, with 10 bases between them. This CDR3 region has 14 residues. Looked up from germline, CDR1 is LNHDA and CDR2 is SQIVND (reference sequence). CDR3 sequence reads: CASSIGTGNQPQHF. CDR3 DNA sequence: TGTGCCAGTAGTATCGGTACAGGGAATCAGCCCCAGCATTTT.

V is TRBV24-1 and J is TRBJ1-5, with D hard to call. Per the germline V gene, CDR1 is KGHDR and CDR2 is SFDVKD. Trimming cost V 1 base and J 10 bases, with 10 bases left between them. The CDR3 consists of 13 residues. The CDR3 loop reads CATSDLEGLPQHF. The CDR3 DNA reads TGTGCCACCAGTGATTTAGAGGGTCTCCCCCAGCATTTT.

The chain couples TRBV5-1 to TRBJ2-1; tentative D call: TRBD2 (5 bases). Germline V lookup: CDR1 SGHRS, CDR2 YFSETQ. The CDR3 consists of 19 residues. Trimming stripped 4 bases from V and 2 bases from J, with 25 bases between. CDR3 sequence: CASSGLADGYLLAYNEQFF. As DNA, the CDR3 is TGCGCCAGCAGCGGGCTGGCGGACGGCTATCTACTAGCCTACAATGAGCAGTTCTTC.

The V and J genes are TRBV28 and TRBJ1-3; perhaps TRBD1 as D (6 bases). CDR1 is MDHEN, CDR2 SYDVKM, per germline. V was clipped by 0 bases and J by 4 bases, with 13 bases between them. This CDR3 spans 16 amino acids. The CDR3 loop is CASSLWAGAQGNTIYF. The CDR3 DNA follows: TGTGCCAGCAGTTTATGGGCGGGGGCGCAGGGAAACACCATATATTTT.